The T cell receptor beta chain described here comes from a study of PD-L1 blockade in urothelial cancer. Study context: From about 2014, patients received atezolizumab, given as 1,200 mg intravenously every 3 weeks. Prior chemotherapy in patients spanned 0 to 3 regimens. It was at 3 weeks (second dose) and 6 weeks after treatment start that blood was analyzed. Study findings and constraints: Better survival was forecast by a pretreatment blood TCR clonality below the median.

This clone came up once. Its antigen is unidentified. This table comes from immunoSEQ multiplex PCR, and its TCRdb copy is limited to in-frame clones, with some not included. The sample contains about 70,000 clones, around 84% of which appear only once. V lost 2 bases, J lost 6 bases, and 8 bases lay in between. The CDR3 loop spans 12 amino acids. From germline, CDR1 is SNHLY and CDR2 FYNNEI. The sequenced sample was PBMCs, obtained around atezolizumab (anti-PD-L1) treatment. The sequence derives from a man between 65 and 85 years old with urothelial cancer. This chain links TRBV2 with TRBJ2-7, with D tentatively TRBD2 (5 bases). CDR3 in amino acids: CASSESSTEQYF. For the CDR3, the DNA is TGTGCCAGCAGTGAATCTAGCACCGAGCAGTACTTC.